These T cell receptor beta chains were read from a single sample in a study of cytomegalovirus exposure and HLA in healthy donors. Clones were sequenced by immunoSEQ multiplex PCR, and TCRdb holds only the in-frame ones, with some missing. Of about 190,000 clones in the sample, about 87% are singletons; the top ten hold 1% to 1.5%. Specimen: PBMCs. The receptors shown here come from a man aged 25 to 45 in good health and CMV-seronegative. Each CDR3 is given with its conserved first and last residue.

j_call,v_call,cdr3_aa
TRBJ2-5,TRBV7-6,CASSRPGLAGDEYQETQYF
TRBJ1-1,TRBV18,CASSPGGRNTEAFF
TRBJ1-2,TRBV28,CASRQPTAPYGYTF
TRBJ2-3,TRBV6-5,CASSYGRRASDTQYF
TRBJ2-3,TRBV15,CATSVSVASSADTQYF
TRBJ2-1,TRBV5-1,CASSPPFPSYNEQFF
TRBJ2-2,TRBV6-5,CASSLGHTRSLRELFF
TRBJ1-1,TRBV5-1,CASRLTTGQNTEAFF
TRBJ2-5,TRBV7-7,CASSSTGTGEETQYF
TRBJ1-1,TRBV7-2,CASSSGRGTEAFF
TRBJ2-2,TRBV9,CASSVEHRGELFF
TRBJ2-3,TRBV6-1,CASSVPGGPDTQYF
TRBJ2-1,TRBV6-4,CASSDSSVNEQFF
TRBJ2-7,TRBV5-1,CASSLVRTAYEQYF
TRBJ1-2,TRBV28,CASSLDRGNYGYTF
TRBJ1-4,TRBV27,CASSPWDRAEKLFF
TRBJ1-1,TRBV11-2,CASSLIGADLEAFF
TRBJ1-3,TRBV5-1,CASTEADSGNTIYF
TRBJ2-7,TRBV28,CASSFSGGSYEQYF
TRBJ1-2,TRBV6-1,CASSEALRQWSHGYTF
TRBJ2-3,TRBV6-1,CASSVTDTQYF
TRBJ1-4,TRBV27,CASSPLTAPNNEKLFF
TRBJ1-2,TRBV9,CASSVSGAPYGYTF
TRBJ1-1,TRBV20-1,CSAPMSGEAFF
TRBJ1-6,TRBV6-5,CASSSHGQGHGSPLHF
TRBJ2-1,TRBV10-3,CAISDGREDEQFF
NA,TRBV2,CASSQGGYEQYF
TRBJ1-1,TRBV7-2,CASSLGQYTEAFF
TRBJ1-4,TRBV6-5,CASSSNRGAKLFF
TRBJ2-7,TRBV6-1,CASSEGRFTYEQYF
TRBJ2-7,TRBV28,CASSEQGNEQYF
TRBJ1-4,TRBV4-2,CASSRTRANEKLFF
TRBJ2-3,TRBV5-1,CASSLAAEGADTQYF
TRBJ2-1,TRBV9,CASSVPSGGSNEQFF
TRBJ1-3,TRBV5-6,CASSRRGGGNTIYF
TRBJ2-3,TRBV15,CATSDPLGGDTQYF
TRBJ2-7,TRBV13,CASSSRGGKYF
TRBJ1-6,TRBV27,CASSPVWSYNSPLHF
TRBJ2-3,TRBV2,CASTDPGGGDTQYF
TRBJ2-4,TRBV27,CASREGQGYIQYF
TRBJ1-5,TRBV19,CASSIGQGNQPQHF
TRBJ1-1,TRBV7-9,CSSSRGTEAFF
TRBJ2-1,TRBV4-2,CASSQSGSGSPYNEQFF
TRBJ2-3,TRBV4-1,CASSSLGAGTTDTQYF
TRBJ1-2,TRBV5-1,CASSPGQGSNYGYTF
TRBJ2-5,TRBV4-1,CASSQPGTGGRETQYF
TRBJ1-6,TRBV15,CATSRVDSLSSPLHF
TRBJ2-7,TRBV5-1,CASSFELRPLGVHEQYF